This T cell receptor beta chain was sequenced during a study of OX40 agonist ivuxolimab in advanced cancers. At the level of the study: Hepatocellular carcinoma, melanoma, renal cell or head and neck cancer occurred in dose-escalation patients. Past anti-PD-1, anti-PD-L1 or anti-CTLA-4 therapy was accepted, and 40% to 50% had received some.

Only in-frame clones appear in the TCRdb table, and some are missing; sequencing was by immunoSEQ multiplex PCR. Here the sample spans around 18,000 clones, 72% being singletons. The CDR3 sequence is 17 residues long. CDR1 is SGDLS, CDR2 YYNGEE, per germline. This chain uses TRBV9 with TRBJ2-5, with TRBD2 matching 10 bases. The DNA end favors TRBJ2-7, so the J call may be wrong. Here the sequenced sample was CD4+ or CD8+ T cells sorted from blood, taken in a trial of the OX40 agonist ivuxolimab. The sequence was obtained from an adult with an advanced solid tumor such as melanoma, head and neck, liver or kidney cancer. The CDR3 here is CASSELAGPTRPYEQYF. For the CDR3, the DNA is TGTGCCAGCAGCGAACTAGCGGGGCCGACCCGACCCTACGAGCAGTACTTC.